This TCR beta chain was observed in a study of blood T cell repertoires in COVID-19. Study in general: From T cells, B-cell-depleted T cells, or PBMCs came the material, which was cDNA or gDNA.

CDR3 size: 14 residues. V was clipped by 0 bases and J by 7 bases; unmatched bases: 6. Per germline, CDR1 SGDLS and CDR2 YYNGEE. The assay was immunoSEQ multiplex PCR, and TCRdb's table has in-frame clones only and misses some. This repertoire shows about 38,000 clones, 87% found once; its top ten account for around 5.1%. Sequencing was done on a sample of peripheral blood. V and J are TRBV9 and TRBJ1-1; 7 nucleotides agree with TRBD1. The sequence derives from a man in his 60s with COVID-19, enrolled during active disease. CDR3 bases: TGTGCCAGCAGCGTAGTGGGACAGCTGAGTGAAGCTTTCTTT. This sequence encodes CASSVVGQLSEAFF.